The 26 T cell receptor beta chains listed next were all sequenced from one sample in a study of shared clonotypes between healthy human individuals (dated by TCRdb to about 2020). CD8 naive samples consisted of CD45RO-negative cells that were positively selected for CCR7, yielding a CD45RA+CCR7+ population without TemRA cells. Libraries came from the immunoSEQ multiplex PCR assay. Drawn from immuneACCESS, this table holds only the in-frame rearrangements with V and J called that TCRdb kept. Clones are partly lost; checked studies trace under half to an unresolved V gene and leave the rest unexplained. This sample comprises roughly 2,000,000 clones, around 93% of them detected only once. Around 1.7% of the sample goes to the ten largest clones. The specimen sequenced was naive CD8+ T cells from PBMCs. This sample's cell subset or site label indicates: CD45RA+CCR7+. The origin of the receptors is a man between 18 and 29 years old in good health. Some clones in this sample may be carry-over from other donors' samples.

This rearrangement joins TRBV11-1 to TRBJ2-6, with unresolved D. The V end lost 3 bases, the J end lost 0 bases, and 6 bases lay between the germline ends. Germline-derived CDR1 and CDR2 are SGHAT and FQDESV (reference sequence). CDR3 length: 15 residues. As DNA, the CDR3 is TGTGCCAGCAGCTTTGGAAACTCTGGGGCCAACGTCCTGACTTTC. Amino acids: CASSFGNSGANVLTF.

The chain joins TRBV7-7 to TRBJ2-5; TRBD2 agrees at 14 bases. CDR1 and CDR2 (germline): SSHAT, FNYEAQ (reference sequence). With 4 bases clipped from V and 5 bases from J, the junction kept 6 bases outside the gene matches. This CDR3 comprises 16 residues. CDR3 in amino acids: CASSSGTSGSSETQYF. CDR3 in DNA: TGTGCCAGCAGCTCCGGGACTAGCGGGAGTTCGGAGACCCAGTACTTC.

V is TRBV29-1 and J is TRBJ2-5, with 8 bases matching TRBD1. V was clipped by 7 bases and J by 4 bases; unmatched bases: 8. This CDR3 contains 13 residues. Germline V lookup: CDR1 SQVTM, CDR2 ANQGSEA. The DNA of the CDR3 is TGCAGCGCGACGGACAGGGTGGGAGAGACCCAGTACTTC. Amino acids: CSATDRVGETQYF. Filled out from reference TRBV29-1 and TRBJ2-5, the complete variable domain reads SAVISQKPSRDICQRGTSLTIQCQVDSQVTMMFWYRQQPGQSLTLIATANQGSEATYESGFVIDKFPISRPNLTFSTLTVSNMSPEDSSIYLCSATDRVGETQYFGPGTRLLVL.

V and J are TRBV4-3 and TRBJ2-7, with no clear D. Germline lookup yields CDR1 LGHNA and CDR2 YSLEER. V lost 4 bases to trimming and J lost 3 bases, with 13 bases between them. The CDR3 is 14 amino acids. The CDR3 here is CASSLSFVGYEQYF. CDR3 DNA: TGCGCCAGCAGCCTGAGCTTCGTAGGCTACGAGCAGTACTTC.

CDR3 sequence (DNA): TGCGCCAGCAGCCAGGAACAGGGGGCAAACAATGAGCAGTTCTTC. This codes for CASSQEQGANNEQFF. The chain links TRBV4-1 to TRBJ2-1, with TRBD1 matching 9 bases. This CDR3 comprises 15 residues. V was pared by 3 bases and J by 5 bases, with 5 bases of the junction left unmatched. Germline loops: CDR1 MGHRA, CDR2 YSYEKL.

Only one count was recorded for this clone. At the DNA level, this CDR3 is encoded by other sequences in the same sample as well. This chain joins TRBV9 and TRBJ2-3; D is undetermined. The CDR3 runs 14 residues. With 2 bases removed from V and 0 bases from J, the gap between germline ends came to 7 bases. Germline-derived CDR1 and CDR2 are SGDLS and YYNGEE. CDR3 coding DNA: TGTGCCAGCAGCGTCGGGTCTAGCACAGATACGCAGTATTTT. Protein: CASSVGSSTDTQYF. Supplemented by reference TRBV9 and TRBJ2-3, the full variable domain reads DSGVTQTPKHLITATGQRVTLRCSPRSGDLSVYWYQQSLDQGLQFLIQYYNGEERAKGNILERFSAQQFPDLHSELNLSSLELGDSALYFCASSVGSSTDTQYFGPGTRLTVL.

The chain combines TRBV4-2 with TRBJ1-1; D is unresolved. Germline CDR1 LGHNA, CDR2 YNFKEQ. Trimming left V 2 bases short and J 5 bases short, with 9 bases between. This CDR3 is built from 13 residues. The CDR3: CASSQYHETEAFF. In DNA, the CDR3 is TGTGCCAGCAGCCAATATCATGAGACTGAAGCTTTCTTT.

The genes are TRBV7-2 and TRBJ2-3; 9 bases are a match to TRBD1. Germline assignment: CDR1 SGHTA and CDR2 FQGNSA. J lost 3 bases, V lost 5 bases, and 3 bases had no gene match. There are 14 residues in the CDR3. CDR3 nucleotides: TGTGCCAGCAGCCCGGGACAGGGAACAGATACGCAGTATTTT. Its protein product is CASSPGQGTDTQYF.

This clone occurred once. This chain connects TRBV9 to TRBJ2-1, with D perhaps assigned TRBD1 or TRBD2 (5 bases each). Germline V gives CDR1 SGDLS, CDR2 YYNGEE. V was clipped by 4 bases and J by 0 bases, with 11 bases between them. The CDR3 is made up of 15 amino acids. The CDR3 loop reads CASSPRDPSYNEQFF. For the CDR3, the DNA is TGTGCCAGCAGCCCCCGGGACCCCTCCTACAATGAGCAGTTCTTC.

This clone has only a few counts. This chain joins TRBV27 and TRBJ1-1, with 7 bases that match TRBD1. This CDR3 comprises 12 residues. Per germline, CDR1 MNHEY and CDR2 SMNVEV (reference sequence). The V segment lost 4 bases and the J segment 8 bases; nucleotides outside the gene matches: 4. The chain's CDR3 is CASSSQGQEAFF. CDR3 in DNA: TGTGCCAGCAGTTCACAGGGGCAGGAAGCTTTCTTT.

CDR3 nucleotides: TGTGCCAGCAGCAATTCCGGGACAGGGAAAATCTATGAGCAGTTCTTC. Residues: CASSNSGTGKIYEQFF. V gene TRBV11-2 combines with J gene TRBJ2-1; 9 nucleotides match TRBD1. CDR1 is SGHAT, CDR2 FQNNGV, per germline. V trimming: 5 bases; J trimming: 8 bases; junction bases outside the gene matches: 13. There are 16 residues in the CDR3.

The chain links TRBV10-3 to TRBJ2-7; possibly TRBD1 or TRBD2 for D (5 bases each). V was shortened by 3 bases and J by 2 bases, with 14 bases between the two germline ends. CDR1 is ENHRY and CDR2 is SYGVKD in the germline V gene. This CDR3 contains 15 residues. The CDR3 region has the DNA TGTGCCATCAGTGAAACGGGACCGCCTGCCTACGAGCAGTACTTC. This encodes CAISETGPPAYEQYF.

This clone was picked up a small number of times. The rearrangement links TRBV19 to TRBJ1-1, with 7 nucleotides matching TRBD1. Trimming at V came to 5 bases and at J to 3 bases, leaving 9 bases not matched to a gene. The CDR3 contains 15 residues. The V gene's germline CDR1 is LNHDA and CDR2 SQIVND (reference sequence). CDR3 sequence (DNA): TGTGCCAGTAGTCCCCTAAGGGGGCCCGACACTGAAGCTTTCTTT. Amino acid sequence: CASSPLRGPDTEAFF.

The gene calls are TRBV28 and TRBJ2-7, with no clear D. With 4 bases removed from V and 5 bases from J, the gap between germline ends came to 6 bases. The CDR3 contains 11 residues. CDR1 is MDHEN and CDR2 is SYDVKM in the germline V gene. The CDR3 region is CASSSRHEQYF. CDR3 sequence (DNA): TGTGCCAGCAGTTCTCGCCACGAGCAGTACTTC.

The rearrangement links TRBV11-3 to TRBJ2-1, with a weak D call TRBD1 (6 bases). V was pared by 5 bases and J by 4 bases, with 12 bases between. This CDR3 has 14 residues. In germline, CDR1 is SGHNT, CDR2 YENEEA. The CDR3 loop is CASSPNRDYNEQFF. The CDR3 DNA sequence: TGTGCCAGCAGCCCGAACAGGGATTACAATGAGCAGTTCTTC. The whole variable domain, filled in from reference TRBV11-3 and TRBJ2-1, reads EAGVVQSPRYKIIEKKQPVAFWCNPISGHNTLYWYLQNLGQGPELLIRYENEEAVDDSQLPKDRFSAERLKGVDSTLKIQPAELGDSAVYLCASSPNRDYNEQFFGPGTRLTVL.

The rearrangement uses TRBV6-6 and TRBJ1-5; 9 bases align to TRBD1. CDR1 and CDR2 from the germline V gene are MNHNY and SVGAGI (reference sequence). The CDR3 length is 13 residues. CDR3 sequence: CGSGDRDNQPQHF. The CDR3 DNA is TGTGGAAGCGGGGACAGGGACAATCAGCCCCAGCATTTT.

A remark on this clone: The sample carries other DNA sequences with the same CDR3. The V and J genes are TRBV9 and TRBJ2-1; 8 positions agree with TRBD2. This CDR3 comprises 14 residues. Germline V gene data show CDR1 as SGDLS and CDR2 as YYNGEE. The trim removed 0 bases at V and 8 bases at J, leaving 4 bases unmatched. The CDR3 DNA is TGTGCCAGCAGCGTAGTGGCGGGAGGTGATGAGCAGTTCTTC. Amino acid sequence: CASSVVAGGDEQFF.

The J gene is TRBJ2-2, the V gene TRBV5-1; 11 bases match TRBD2. With 2 bases clipped from V and 7 bases from J, the junction kept 10 bases outside the gene matches. This CDR3 comprises 17 residues. CDR1 and CDR2 (germline): SGHRS, YFSETQ. This CDR3 is CASSFYSGRAEGGELFF. DNA for the CDR3: TGCGCCAGCAGCTTCTATAGCGGGAGGGCCGAAGGCGGGGAGCTGTTTTTT.

V gene TRBV4-1 combines with J gene TRBJ2-1; 10 bases line up with TRBD1. V shed 3 bases, J shed 4 bases, and the junction held 3 bases outside the gene matches. Germline assignment: CDR1 MGHRA and CDR2 YSYEKL. The CDR3 sequence is 15 residues long. The CDR3 nucleotides read TGCGCCAGCAGCCAGGGACAGGGGACGTACAATGAGCAGTTCTTC. Translated: CASSQGQGTYNEQFF.

The chain employs TRBV6-1 and TRBJ1-2, with a weak D call TRBD1 (5 bases). This CDR3 has 13 residues. V was shortened by 4 bases and J by 4 bases, with 10 bases between the two germline ends. The germline V gene encodes CDR1 MNHNS and CDR2 SASEGT. The CDR3 DNA follows: TGTGCCAGCAGTGGTAGACAGAGCTATGGCTACACCTTC. Translated, it gives CASSGRQSYGYTF.

The J gene is TRBJ2-1, the V gene TRBV19; D gene ambiguous. The V end lost 7 bases, the J end lost 5 bases, and 9 bases lay between the germline ends. The CDR3 is 12 residues long. CDR1 is LNHDA, CDR2 SQIVND, per germline (reference sequence). DNA of the CDR3: TGTGCCAGTACGATAGGCAACAATGAGCAGTTCTTC. It encodes CASTIGNNEQFF.

This chain uses TRBV11-2 with TRBJ2-1; D remains ambiguous. From germline, CDR1 is SGHAT and CDR2 FQNNGV. CDR3 length: 16 residues. V lost 4 bases and J lost 2, with 15 bases in between. CDR3 bases: TGTGCCAGCAGCTCTAGTCTGGGGTCCGCCTACAATGAGCAGTTCTTC. It encodes CASSSSLGSAYNEQFF.

The chain employs TRBV4-1 and TRBJ2-2; D is perhaps TRBD2 (5 bases). Trimming left V 8 bases short and J 6 bases short, with 22 bases between. This CDR3 comprises 16 residues. Germline CDR1 reads MGHRA; CDR2 reads YSYEKL. DNA of the CDR3: TGCGCCAGCGACGAGGGCGCCGGCACGACGGCCGGGGAGCTGTTTTTT. Its protein is CASDEGAGTTAGELFF.

In nucleotides, the CDR3 is TGTGCCACCAGCAGAGATTCATTTTTTGGTGGCTATGGCTACACCTTC. Amino acid sequence: CATSRDSFFGGYGYTF. V and J are TRBV15 and TRBJ1-2; D not resolved. The V end was cut by 0 bases, the J end by 4 bases, with 15 bases between. This CDR3 spans 16 amino acids. Germline V gene lookup returns CDR1 LNHNV and CDR2 YYDKDF (reference sequence).

As to this clone: At the DNA level, this CDR3 is encoded by other sequences in the same sample as well. The chain uses TRBV27 and TRBJ2-7; no clear D. Trimming cost V 3 bases and J 2 bases, with 8 bases left between them. The CDR3 spans 13 residues. In germline, CDR1 is MNHEY, CDR2 SMNVEV (reference sequence). CDR3 in DNA: TGTGCCAGCAGTTTTGGTCTAACCTACGAGCAGTACTTC. Protein product: CASSFGLTYEQYF.

The V and J genes are TRBV25-1 and TRBJ2-3, with TRBD1 matching 7 bases. CDR3 length equals 17 residues. With 2 bases clipped from V and 7 bases from J, the junction kept 15 bases outside the gene matches. Germline values: CDR1 MGHDK, CDR2 SYGVNS. In nucleotides, the CDR3 is TGTGCCAGCAGTGAAGAGGGAAAGGGGGCCGGACACTATACGCAGTATTTT. Its protein is CASSEEGKGAGHYTQYF.